Below are 27 T cell receptor beta chains sequenced from a single sample in a study of radiation and T cells in renal cell carcinoma. Produced via immunoSEQ multiplex PCR; TCRdb's table is partial and in-frame only. The sample shows some 14,000 clones, under 70% of them seen only once. The treatment here: 15 Gy SBRT to primary tumor, nephrectomy 4 weeks later. The specimen comprised tumor tissue, sampled from a patient whose treatment included radiotherapy and nephrectomy. Receptors originate from a woman in her sixties or seventies with renal cell carcinoma.

The chain recombines TRBV7-3 with TRBJ1-5; D may be TRBD1 (5 bases). Trimming shortened V by 6 bases and J by 5 bases, and 17 bases separated the two germline ends. This CDR3 has 15 residues. The germline gives CDR1 SGHTA, CDR2 FQGTGA. The CDR3 here is CASRRDVVSHQPQHF. CDR3 nucleotides: TGTGCCAGCAGACGGGACGTCGTGTCTCATCAGCCCCAGCATTTT.

The chain employs TRBV9 and TRBJ2-1; the D gene is possibly TRBD2 (6 bases). The germline gives CDR1 SGDLS, CDR2 YYNGEE. CDR3 length: 17 amino acids. V dropped 0 bases and J dropped 2 bases, with 15 bases sitting between them. This chain's CDR3 is CASSVGAGNTPYNEQFF. The CDR3 DNA reads TGTGCCAGCAGCGTAGGCGCGGGAAATACCCCCTACAATGAGCAGTTCTTC.

The chain has TRBV11-2 and TRBJ2-5; tentative D call: TRBD2 (5 bases). The germline V gene encodes CDR1 SGHAT and CDR2 FQNNGV. Trimming took off 7 bases at V and 2 bases at J, with 20 bases between the two ends. This CDR3 is built from 16 residues. The CDR3 DNA is TGTGCCAGCACTATTAGCGCTCAGGCTGGGCAAGAGACCCAGTACTTC. It is translated as CASTISAQAGQETQYF.

This chain connects TRBV7-2 to TRBJ1-2; D perhaps matches TRBD1 (6 bases). Germline CDR1 reads SGHTA; CDR2 reads FQGNSA. This CDR3 is 14 amino acids long. V was shortened by 1 base and J by 8 bases, with 14 bases between the two germline ends. The DNA for the CDR3 is TGTGCCAGCAGCTTAGAAAGGACAGCGAGCGGCTACACCTTC. As protein: CASSLERTASGYTF.

This chain joins TRBV7-9 and TRBJ2-5, with D uncertain. Trimming cost V 4 bases and J 5 bases, with 2 bases left between them. The CDR3 covers 10 residues. Germline assignment: CDR1 SEHNR and CDR2 FQNEAQ (reference sequence). As DNA, the CDR3 is TGTGCCAGCAGCTGGGAGACCCAGTACTTC. Encoded protein: CASSWETQYF. Drawing the rest from reference TRBV7-9 and TRBJ2-5, the complete variable domain is DTGVSQNPRHKITKRGQNVTFRCDPISEHNRLYWYRQTLGQGPEFLTYFQNEAQLEKSRLLSDRFSAERPKGSFSTLEIQRTEQGDSAMYLCASSWETQYFGPGTRLLVL.

The chain combines TRBV6-6 with TRBJ1-2; D is unclear. With 8 bases removed from V and 3 bases from J, the gap between germline ends came to 10 bases. The CDR3 consists of 12 residues. In germline, CDR1 is MNHNY, CDR2 SVGAGI (reference sequence). The CDR3 bases are TGTGCCAGCTCACCTTTGGACTATGGCTACACCTTC. It translates to CASSPLDYGYTF.

The chain is built from TRBV6-6 and TRBJ2-5; D unclear. The CDR3 consists of 11 residues. V gave up 6 bases and J gave up 3 bases, with 5 bases separating them. Germline V CDR1 and CDR2: MNHNY, SVGAGI (reference sequence). CDR3 protein: CASRYKETQYF. The DNA for the CDR3 is TGTGCCAGCAGATATAAAGAGACCCAGTACTTC.

The gene calls are TRBV6-5 and TRBJ1-4; tentative D call: TRBD1 (5 bases). There are 16 residues in the CDR3. In germline, CDR1 is MNHEY, CDR2 SVGAGI. The V end lost 0 bases, the J end lost 4 bases, and 12 bases lay between the germline ends. CDR3: CASSYSEDSLNEKLFF. CDR3 nucleotide sequence: TGTGCCAGCAGTTACTCCGAAGACAGTCTTAATGAAAAACTGTTTTTT.

Sample share makes this clone large. This sequence joins TRBV4-3 and TRBJ2-3, with TRBD2 as a possible D gene (6 bases). Germline V gives CDR1 LGHNA, CDR2 YSLEER. The CDR3 is 17 amino acids. V shed 0 bases and J shed 1 base, with 14 bases lying between them. CDR3 sequence (DNA): TGCGCCAGCAGCCAAGATCGGCTAGCGTACCGCACAGATACGCAGTATTTT. It codes for CASSQDRLAYRTDTQYF.

This chain joins TRBV5-4 and TRBJ2-2, with TRBD1 matching 9 bases. The CDR3 runs 16 residues. V trimming: 5 bases; J trimming: 4 bases; junction bases outside the gene matches: 9. Germline loops: CDR1 SGHNT, CDR2 YYREEE (reference sequence). CDR3 residues: CASSLGTGKFTGELFF. The CDR3 DNA is TGTGCCAGCAGTCTGGGGACAGGGAAGTTCACCGGGGAGCTGTTTTTT.

The J gene is TRBJ2-1, the V gene TRBV7-2, with D unclear. V was cut by 5 bases and J by 5 bases, with 7 bases left in between. This CDR3 contains 12 residues. Germline values: CDR1 SGHTA, CDR2 FQGNSA. The CDR3 bases are TGTGCCAGCAGCCAAGGGCACAATGAGCAGTTCTTC. Encoded protein: CASSQGHNEQFF. Supplemented by reference TRBV7-2 and TRBJ2-1, the full variable domain reads GAGVSQSPSNKVTEKGKDVELRCDPISGHTALYWYRQSLGQGLEFLIYFQGNSAPDKSGLPSDRFSAERTGGSVSTLTIQRTQQEDSAVYLCASSQGHNEQFFGPGTRLTVL.

This clone was observed a few times. This rearrangement joins TRBV6-1 to TRBJ2-5; 12 bases are a match to TRBD2. The CDR3 has 15 amino acids. Germline V gene sequence: CDR1 MNHNS, CDR2 SASEGT. V was pared by 6 bases and J by 5 bases, with 7 bases of the junction left unmatched. The CDR3 loop reads CASSQLAGGSETQYF. In DNA, the CDR3 is TGTGCCAGCAGCCAACTAGCGGGAGGCAGTGAGACCCAGTACTTC.

The genes are TRBV5-1 and TRBJ2-5; the D gene is possibly TRBD1 (5 bases). The germline V gene encodes CDR1 SGHRS and CDR2 YFSETQ. The V end lost 4 bases, the J end lost 4 bases, and 8 bases lay between the germline ends. This CDR3 comprises 12 residues. The CDR3 is CASSRGGETQYF. In DNA form, the CDR3 reads TGCGCCAGCAGCAGGGGCGGAGAGACCCAGTACTTC.

J is TRBJ2-2 and V is TRBV7-2; tentatively, D is TRBD1 (5 bases). Germline V CDR1 and CDR2: SGHTA, FQGNSA. The CDR3 totals 16 residues. V was shortened by 1 base and J by 0 bases, with 9 bases between the two germline ends. The CDR3 loop reads CASSLEGISNTGELFF. CDR3 nucleotides: TGTGCCAGCAGCTTAGAGGGGATTTCGAACACCGGGGAGCTGTTTTTT.

The table lists this clone with a few counts. V and J are TRBV13 and TRBJ1-1, with a possible D match to TRBD1 (5 bases). The length of the CDR3 is 14 residues. V was pared by 2 bases and J by 5 bases, with 12 bases between. Germline CDR1 PRHDT, CDR2 FYEKMQ (reference sequence). The CDR3 region is CASSLNGAQTEAFF. The CDR3 DNA sequence: TGTGCCAGCAGCTTAAACGGGGCTCAGACTGAAGCTTTCTTT.

The J gene is TRBJ2-7, the V gene TRBV7-9, with TRBD1 as a possible D gene (6 bases). CDR1 and CDR2 (germline): SEHNR, FQNEAQ (reference sequence). V shed 5 bases and J shed 2 bases, with 10 bases lying between them. This CDR3 region has 13 residues. DNA of the CDR3: TGTGCCAGCAGCCCGGGGACACCCTACGAGCAGTACTTC. The encoded protein is CASSPGTPYEQYF.

This clone was recorded once. The gene calls are TRBV4-1 and TRBJ2-5; 11 bases agree with TRBD2. V was pared by 1 base and J by 2 bases, with 12 bases of the junction left unmatched. The germline gives CDR1 MGHRA, CDR2 YSYEKL. This CDR3 region has 19 residues. DNA of the CDR3: TGCGCCAGCAGCCAAGCTCTCCCTAGCGGGGGGAACTTGCAAGAGACCCAGTACTTC. Its translation is CASSQALPSGGNLQETQYF.

This chain uses TRBV4-3 with TRBJ2-3; TRBD1 agrees at 7 bases. Germline trimming cut 0 bases from V and 4 bases from J; bases unmatched to any gene: 4. CDR3 length: 15 residues. From germline, CDR1 is LGHNA and CDR2 YSLEER. The CDR3 is CASSQEGTAADTQYF. The CDR3 bases are TGCGCCAGCAGCCAAGAGGGGACAGCAGCAGATACGCAGTATTTT.

This clone came up once. V is TRBV18 and J is TRBJ2-7, with D possibly matching TRBD1 (6 bases). CDR3 length equals 15 residues. CDR1 and CDR2 (germline): KGHSH, LQKENI. The V end was cut by 0 bases, the J end by 4 bases, with 13 bases between. The CDR3 region is CASSPPGTTTYEQYF. CDR3 bases: TGTGCCAGCTCACCACCTGGGACAACGACTTACGAGCAGTACTTC.

There are a few counts of this clone. V gene TRBV7-6 combines with J gene TRBJ2-5; the D is unclear. This CDR3 is 14 amino acids long. Deletions cut 5 bases from V and 3 bases from J, with 13 bases between. Germline V gene lookup returns CDR1 SGHVS and CDR2 FNYEAQ. The CDR3 sequence is CASSLWSDKETQYF. For the CDR3, the DNA is TGTGCCAGCAGCCTGTGGTCAGACAAAGAGACCCAGTACTTC.

V is TRBV6-5 and J is TRBJ2-7, with TRBD2 matching over 10 bases. V gave up 8 bases and J gave up 3 bases; unmatched junction bases: 4. The V gene's germline CDR1 is MNHEY and CDR2 SVGAGI. This CDR3 region has 13 residues. The CDR3 nucleotides read TGTGCCAGCTTTTCTAGCGGGGGCTACGAGCAGTACTTC. Its translation: CASFSSGGYEQYF.

This rearrangement joins TRBV7-8 to TRBJ1-1; a weak D match, TRBD1 (5 bases). Trimming removed 11 bases from V and 7 bases from J, with 14 bases in between. Germline CDR1 SGHVS, CDR2 FQNEAQ. The CDR3 sequence is 11 residues long. Here the CDR3 reads CAAGTGVEAFF. The CDR3 DNA sequence: TGTGCCGCGGGGACCGGTGTTGAAGCTTTCTTT.

This chain joins TRBV14 and TRBJ2-3; maybe TRBD2 (5 bases). With 3 bases removed from V and 2 bases from J, the gap between germline ends came to 18 bases. CDR1 and CDR2 (germline): SGHDN, FVKESK. The CDR3 loop spans 17 amino acids. The CDR3 DNA follows: TGTGCCAGCAGCCAGAGGGATGTGCGGCCCTCCACAGATACGCAGTATTTT. This sequence encodes CASSQRDVRPSTDTQYF.

This chain uses TRBV6-1 with TRBJ2-1; 7 bases match TRBD2. Germline lookup yields CDR1 MNHNS and CDR2 SASEGT. This CDR3 has 15 residues. V lost 0 bases to trimming and J lost 9 bases; unmatched junction nucleotides: 8. The CDR3 DNA sequence: TGTGCCAGCAGTGAAGCTAGCGGGTCGGCGGGTGAGCAGTTCTTC. Amino acid sequence: CASSEASGSAGEQFF.

This clone has only a few counts. This sequence is one base from a far larger clone and is likely a read error. Other DNA variants within this sample encode the same CDR3. This chain links TRBV7-2 with TRBJ1-2; a possible D gene is TRBD1 (6 bases). The CDR3 contains 14 residues. The germline V and J ends were trimmed by 5 bases and 4 bases, with 14 bases remaining between them. Germline CDR1 is SGHTA and CDR2 is FQGNSA. CDR3: CASSQAQGAYGYTF. For the CDR3, the DNA is TGTGCCAGCAGCCAAGCACAGGGTGCCTATGGCTACACCTTC.

The genes are TRBV18 and TRBJ2-5, with TRBD2 matching 7 bases. The germline CDR1 and CDR2 sequences are KGHSH and LQKENI. V lost 4 bases to trimming and J lost 1 base; unmatched junction nucleotides: 3. The CDR3 spans 14 residues. For the CDR3, the DNA is TGTGCCAGCTCACTAGCGGGCCTCCAAGAGACCCAGTACTTC. Its protein product is CASSLAGLQETQYF.

The CDR3 protein is CASCRLAGYNEQFF. As DNA, the CDR3 is TGTGCCAGCTGCAGACTAGCGGGTTACAATGAGCAGTTCTTC. The rearrangement joins TRBV27 to TRBJ2-1; 10 bases agree with TRBD2. Germline CDR1 reads MNHEY; CDR2 reads SMNVEV (reference sequence). The length of the CDR3 is 14 residues. The junction had 5 bases not matched to a gene; V was cut back by 8 bases and J by 4 bases.